A single sample gave rise to the 11 T cell receptor beta chains below, sequenced in a study of PD-1 blockade in classical Hodgkin lymphoma. The repertoire was sequenced with immunoSEQ multiplex PCR; TCRdb's copy has only in-frame clones and lacks some. The sample has about 27,000 clones, roughly 72% seen once. Time point of the sample: cycle 4 day 1 (C4D1), after less than 7 weeks of nivolumab. Every patient had relapsed following autologous stem cell transplantation, and cohorts differed in brentuximab vedotin exposure. The sequenced sample was peripheral blood mononuclear cells (PBMCs), obtained before the fourth cycle of nivolumab. The receptor set was obtained from a human donor with classical Hodgkin lymphoma.

This clone was counted only a few times. This chain connects TRBV11-3 to TRBJ1-5; D not resolved. CDR1 is SGHNT and CDR2 is YENEEA in the germline V gene. Trimming took 6 bases from V and 0 from J, leaving 12 bases between them. The CDR3 runs to 15 residues. The CDR3 nucleotides are TGTGCCAGCAGGGATCGGTATAATAGCAATCAGCCCCAGCATTTT. It is translated as CASRDRYNSNQPQHF.

The genes are TRBV7-9 and TRBJ1-4; D is possibly TRBD1 (6 bases). The CDR3 spans 17 residues. CDR1 and CDR2 (germline): SEHNR, FQNEAQ (reference sequence). V lost 5 bases, J lost 4 bases, and 20 bases lay in between. CDR3: CASSRDGGKGDNEKLFF. The CDR3 coding sequence is TGTGCCAGCAGCCGTGATGGAGGGAAGGGGGATAATGAAAAACTGTTTTTT.

This clone was counted between two and nine times. This chain joins TRBV5-1 and TRBJ2-3, with D perhaps TRBD1 or TRBD2 (6 bases each). The germline CDR1 and CDR2 sequences are SGHRS and YFSETQ. Trimming took off 5 bases at V and 5 bases at J, with 12 bases between the two ends. This CDR3 is built from 13 residues. This CDR3 is CASRRGAQDTQYF. CDR3 bases: TGCGCCAGCAGGAGGGGGGCCCAAGATACGCAGTATTTT.

The chain links TRBV6-1 to TRBJ1-1; unclear D gene. This CDR3 has 14 amino acids. Trimming took 6 bases from V and 4 from J, leaving 15 bases between them. Germline V gene lookup returns CDR1 MNHNS and CDR2 SASEGT. Here the CDR3 DNA reads TGTGCCAGCAGCGCCGTGGGTGCGAGCACTGAAGCTTTCTTT. This sequence encodes CASSAVGASTEAFF.

V usage is TRBV10-3 and J usage is TRBJ1-6, with TRBD1 matching over 12 bases. The germline V gene encodes CDR1 ENHRY and CDR2 SYGVKD. The length of the CDR3 is 15 residues. The junction had 2 bases not matched to a gene; V was cut back by 6 bases and J by 5 bases. CDR3 DNA sequence: TGTGCCATCAGCGGGACAGGGGGCAATAATTCACCCCTCCACTTT. Protein product: CAISGTGGNNSPLHF.

The chain recombines TRBV11-2 with TRBJ2-1; TRBD2 is a possible D gene (6 bases). The CDR3 is 12 amino acids. Germline CDR1 SGHAT, CDR2 FQNNGV. V lost 5 bases and J 7 bases, leaving 9 bases between the germline ends. CDR3 protein: CASSGTGNEQFF. The CDR3 DNA is TGTGCCAGCAGCGGGACTGGGAATGAGCAGTTCTTC.

The genes are TRBV4-3 and TRBJ2-1; no clear D gene. The V end lost 3 bases, the J end lost 2 bases, and 11 bases lay between the germline ends. Germline-derived CDR1 and CDR2 are LGHNA and YSLEER. The CDR3 is made up of 15 amino acids. The CDR3 nucleotides read TGCGCCAGCAGCCATAGCACTGGTCCCTACAATGAGCAGTTCTTC. Its protein is CASSHSTGPYNEQFF.

The genes are TRBV5-1 and TRBJ1-3; no clear D gene. The CDR3 is 13 amino acids. CDR1 SGHRS and CDR2 YFSETQ come from the germline V gene. V lost 8 bases and J 0 bases, leaving 9 bases between the germline ends. CDR3 DNA: TGCGCCAGTACAGAGAGCTCTGGAAACACCATATATTTT. It specifies CASTESSGNTIYF.

The gene calls are TRBV10-1 and TRBJ1-1; D is unresolved. Germline V gene lookup returns CDR1 WNHNN and CDR2 SYGVQD (reference sequence). The CDR3 totals 16 residues. V shed 3 bases and J shed 0 bases, with 14 bases lying between them. The CDR3, as DNA: TGCGCCAGCAGTGATCAGAACCGACGGATGAACACTGAAGCTTTCTTT. Translating gives CASSDQNRRMNTEAFF.

A single count supports this clone. The rearrangement links TRBV7-9 to TRBJ2-1, with TRBD2 identical over 7 bases. This CDR3 contains 14 residues. Trimming removed 5 bases from V and 5 bases from J; junction bases left unmatched: 6. Germline loops: CDR1 SEHNR, CDR2 FQNEAQ (reference sequence). The chain's CDR3 is CASSRRGGDNEQFF. The CDR3, as DNA: TGTGCCAGCAGCCGTAGGGGAGGGGACAATGAGCAGTTCTTC.

This clone has only one observation. The V gene is TRBV18, the J gene TRBJ2-5, with 10 bases that match TRBD2. J lost 1 base, V lost 6 bases, and 2 bases had no gene match. The CDR3 totals 14 residues. Germline values: CDR1 KGHSH, CDR2 LQKENI. The CDR3 DNA is TGTGCCAGCTCGCTAGCGGGGGTCCAAGAGACCCAGTACTTC. Translated, it gives CASSLAGVQETQYF.